The present TCR beta chain was sequenced within a study of T cell responses to AZD1222 COVID-19 vaccine. Study-level results: CD4 TCRs linked to vaccination spanned spike, dominating at 160-218 and 743-854. Donors were largely white British and mainly female; clonal diversity was possibly underestimated.

CDR3 length equals 14 residues. Per germline, CDR1 MGHRA and CDR2 YSYEKL. Trimming left V 0 bases short and J 0 bases short, with 6 bases between. Sequencing used immunoSEQ multiplex PCR; TCRdb keeps in-frame clones, though not all of them. The sample has around 59,000 clones; roughly nine tenths are singletons. Comment on this clone: Its antigen is currently unknown.

The TCR comes from an adult who received the AZD1222 COVID-19 vaccine. This chain links TRBV4-1 with TRBJ2-7, with D unclear. Sequences were derived from peripheral blood, sampled 28 days after the second AZD1222 dose. The DNA of the CDR3 is TGCGCCAGCAGCCAAGATACGTTCTCCTACGAGCAGTACTTC. Translated, it gives CASSQDTFSYEQYF.